This TCR beta chain was captured by sequencing in a study of T-cell memory formation after mild COVID-19. One entry per CDR3 protein, called by TCRdb with MiXCR from the 5' RACE reads. The data show hundreds of thousands of distinct CDR3 sequences, roughly 20% seen once. The V end lost 4 bases, the J end lost 6 bases, and 11 bases lay between the germline ends. Germline assignment: CDR1 SGHVS and CDR2 FQNEAQ. This CDR3 is built from 13 residues. This chain joins TRBV7-8 and TRBJ2-3; no clear D. This TCR derives from an adult woman who had mild COVID-19 (a few samples of this study predate the infection). Cell type and time point are not known. The sample comprised PBMCs or a T cell subset sorted from them (not recorded which). CDR3 amino acids: CASSSPSLDTQYF. Written as DNA, the CDR3 is TGTGCCAGCAGCTCGCCTAGTCTTGATACGCAGTATTTT.